The present T cell receptor beta chain was sequenced within a study of neurological immune-mediated disorders. From germline, CDR1 is SGHRS and CDR2 YFSETQ. This CDR3 comprises 15 residues. The V and J ends lost 2 bases and 5 bases respectively, with 16 bases between them. This clonotype was counted at least ten times. One entry per CDR3 protein results from TCRdb running MiXCR on the 5' RACE reads. In the table there are about 29,000 distinct CDR3 sequences, 9.5% to 13% of which are singletons. This TCR was recovered from a woman in her fifties or sixties in good health. Sequencing used PBMCs. The V call is TRBV5-1, the J call TRBJ1-1; perhaps TRBD1 as D (5 bases). CDR3 in DNA: TGCGCCAGCAGCTTTGCCGGTGGGGGTGGGACTGAAGCTTTCTTT. Protein: CASSFAGGGGTEAFF.